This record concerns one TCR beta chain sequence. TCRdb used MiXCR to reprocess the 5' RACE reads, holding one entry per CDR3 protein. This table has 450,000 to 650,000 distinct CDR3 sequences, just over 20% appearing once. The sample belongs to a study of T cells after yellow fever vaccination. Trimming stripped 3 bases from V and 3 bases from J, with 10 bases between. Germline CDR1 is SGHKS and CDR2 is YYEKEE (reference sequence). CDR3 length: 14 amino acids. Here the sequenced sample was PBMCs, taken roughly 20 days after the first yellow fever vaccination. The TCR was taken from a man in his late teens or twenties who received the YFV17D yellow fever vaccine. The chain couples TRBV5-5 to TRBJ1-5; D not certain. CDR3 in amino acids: CASSYDGYNQPQHF. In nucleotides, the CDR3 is TGTGCCAGCAGCTACGACGGTTACAATCAGCCCCAGCATTTT.